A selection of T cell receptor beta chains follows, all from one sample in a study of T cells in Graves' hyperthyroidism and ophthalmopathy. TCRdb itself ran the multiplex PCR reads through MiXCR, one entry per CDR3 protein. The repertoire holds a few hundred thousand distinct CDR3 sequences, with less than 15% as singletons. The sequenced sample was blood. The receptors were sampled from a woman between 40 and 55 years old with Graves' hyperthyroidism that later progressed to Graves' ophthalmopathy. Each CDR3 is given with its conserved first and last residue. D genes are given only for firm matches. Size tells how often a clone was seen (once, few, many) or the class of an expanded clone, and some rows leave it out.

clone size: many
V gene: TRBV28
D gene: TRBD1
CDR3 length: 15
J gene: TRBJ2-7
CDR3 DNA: TGTGCCAGCACACCGGCCGGGACAGGTAACTACGAGCAGTACTTC
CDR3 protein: CASTPAGTGNYEQYF

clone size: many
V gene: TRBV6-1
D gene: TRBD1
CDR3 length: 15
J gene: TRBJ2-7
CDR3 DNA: TGTGCCAGCAGTGAAGGGGACAGGCGGACCTACGAGCAGTACTTC
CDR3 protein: CASSEGDRRTYEQYF

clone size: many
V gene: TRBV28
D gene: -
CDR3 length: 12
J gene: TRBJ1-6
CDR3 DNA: TGTGCCAGCAGTTTAGACGATTCACCCCTCCACTTT
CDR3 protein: CASSLDDSPLHF

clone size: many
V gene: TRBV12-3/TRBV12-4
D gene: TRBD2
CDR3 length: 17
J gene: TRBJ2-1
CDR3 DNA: TGTGCCAGCAGTCGACCGGTACTAGCGGGAGGCTACAATGAGCAGTTCTTC
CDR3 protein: CASSRPVLAGGYNEQFF

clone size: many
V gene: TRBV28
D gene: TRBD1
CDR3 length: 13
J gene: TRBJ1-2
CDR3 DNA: TGTGCCAGCAGTAGGACAGGGAACTATGGCTACACCTTC
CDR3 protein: CASSRTGNYGYTF

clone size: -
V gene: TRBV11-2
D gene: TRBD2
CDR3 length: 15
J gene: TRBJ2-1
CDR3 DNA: TGTGCCAGCAGCTCGGGACTAGCGGGAGACAATGAGCAGTTCTTC
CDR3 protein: CASSSGLAGDNEQFF

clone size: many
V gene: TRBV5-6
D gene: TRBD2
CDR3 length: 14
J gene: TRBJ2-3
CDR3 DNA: TGTGCCAGCAGTGCCGGACTAGCGACAGATACGCAGTATTTT
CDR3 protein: CASSAGLATDTQYF

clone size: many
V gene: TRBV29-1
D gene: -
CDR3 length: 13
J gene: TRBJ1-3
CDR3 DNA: TGCAGCGTTGAACTAGGGGTGGAAAACACCATATATTTT
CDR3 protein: CSVELGVENTIYF

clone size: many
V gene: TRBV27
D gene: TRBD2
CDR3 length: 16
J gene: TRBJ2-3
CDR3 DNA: TGTGCCAGCACCGTAATAGCGGGACTTGGCACAGATACGCAGTATTTT
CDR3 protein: CASTVIAGLGTDTQYF

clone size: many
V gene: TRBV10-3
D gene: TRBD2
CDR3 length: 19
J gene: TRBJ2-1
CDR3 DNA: TGTGCCATCAGTGAGTCGCCACGTAAGGGACTAGCGGGAGGGAATGAGCAGTTCTTC
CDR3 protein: CAISESPRKGLAGGNEQFF

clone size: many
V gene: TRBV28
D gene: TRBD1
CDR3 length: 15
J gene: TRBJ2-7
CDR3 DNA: TGTGCCAGCAGTTTCGTGGGACAGGGGGGCTACGAGCAGTACTTC
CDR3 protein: CASSFVGQGGYEQYF

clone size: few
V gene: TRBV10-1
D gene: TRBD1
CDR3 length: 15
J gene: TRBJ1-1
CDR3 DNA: TGCGCCAGCAGTGAGCGGGACAGGGAATTCGCTGAAGCTTTCTTT
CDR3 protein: CASSERDREFAEAFF

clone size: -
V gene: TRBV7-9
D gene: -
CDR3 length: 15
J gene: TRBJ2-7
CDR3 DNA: TGTGCCAGCAGCTTAGATCGGGGGGCGTCCTACGAGCGGTACTTC
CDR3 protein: CASSLDRGASYERYF

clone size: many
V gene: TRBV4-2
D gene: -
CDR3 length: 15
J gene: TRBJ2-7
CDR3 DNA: TGTGCCAGCAGCCAAGATTTCGGGTATACCTACGAGCAGTACTTC
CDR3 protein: CASSQDFGYTYEQYF

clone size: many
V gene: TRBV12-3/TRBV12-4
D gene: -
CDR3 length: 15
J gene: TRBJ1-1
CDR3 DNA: TGTGCCAGCAGTTTAGGGGGACTTCTGAACACTGAAGCTTTCTTT
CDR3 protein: CASSLGGLLNTEAFF

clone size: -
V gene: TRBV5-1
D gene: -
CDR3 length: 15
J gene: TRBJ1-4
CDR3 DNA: TGCGCCAGCAGCTTCCAGGGGAGGCAGGAGGAAAAACTGTTTTTT
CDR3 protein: CASSFQGRQEEKLFF

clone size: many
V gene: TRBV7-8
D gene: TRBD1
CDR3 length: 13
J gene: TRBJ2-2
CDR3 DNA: TGTGCCAGCAGCTCACAGGGGTCCGGGGAGCTGTTTTTT
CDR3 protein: CASSSQGSGELFF

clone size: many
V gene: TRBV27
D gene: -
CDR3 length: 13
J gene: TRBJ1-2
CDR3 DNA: TGTGCCAGCAGTTTTGGGCTAAGCTATGGCTACACCTTC
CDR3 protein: CASSFGLSYGYTF

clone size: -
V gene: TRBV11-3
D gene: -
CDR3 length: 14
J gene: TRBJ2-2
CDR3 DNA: TGTGCCAGCAGCTTAGATGGAAATGAGGGGGAGCGGTTTTTT
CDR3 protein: CASSLDGNEGERFF

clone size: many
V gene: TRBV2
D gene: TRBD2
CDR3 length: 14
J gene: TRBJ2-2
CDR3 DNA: TGTGCCAGCATTGGGACTAGCGGCACCGGGGAGCTGTTTTTT
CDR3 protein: CASIGTSGTGELFF

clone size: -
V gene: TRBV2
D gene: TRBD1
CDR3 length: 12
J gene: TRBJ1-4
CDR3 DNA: TGTGCCAGCATGGGGGACAGGGGAAAACTGTTTTTT
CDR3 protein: CASMGDRGKLFF

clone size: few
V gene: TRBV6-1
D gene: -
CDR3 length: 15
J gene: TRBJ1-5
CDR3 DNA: TGTGCCAGCAGTGGGGTAAGGAGGGGCGCCCAGCCCCAGCATTTT
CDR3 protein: CASSGVRRGAQPQHF

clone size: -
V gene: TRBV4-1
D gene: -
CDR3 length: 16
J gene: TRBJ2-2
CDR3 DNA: TGCGCCAGCAGACGAGAGGGGACAAGCAACACCGGGGAGCTGTTTTTT
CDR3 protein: CASRREGTSNTGELFF

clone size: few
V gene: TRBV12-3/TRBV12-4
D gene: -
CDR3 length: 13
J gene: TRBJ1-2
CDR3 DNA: TGTGCCAGCAGTGAAATCGTGAACTATGGCTACACCTTC
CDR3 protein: CASSEIVNYGYTF

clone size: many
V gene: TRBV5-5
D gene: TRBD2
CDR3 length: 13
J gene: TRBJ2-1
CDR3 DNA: TGTGCCAGCAGCCCGGAATGGGCGGGAGGGCAGTTCTTC
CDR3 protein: CASSPEWAGGQFF

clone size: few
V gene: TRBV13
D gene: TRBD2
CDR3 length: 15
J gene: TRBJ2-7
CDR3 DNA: TGTGCCAGCAGTCCTTCTAGCGGGGCAACCTACGAGCAGTACTTC
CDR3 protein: CASSPSSGATYEQYF

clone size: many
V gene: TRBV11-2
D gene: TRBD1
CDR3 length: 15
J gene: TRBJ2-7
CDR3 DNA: TGTGCCAGCAGGCGAGTCGGGACAGGGGTTCACGAGCAGTACTTC
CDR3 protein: CASRRVGTGVHEQYF

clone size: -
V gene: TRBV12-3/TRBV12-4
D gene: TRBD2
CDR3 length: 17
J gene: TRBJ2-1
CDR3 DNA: TGTGCCAGCAGTTTTTCGGGGGGTGGGTCCGGGTACAATGAGCAGTTCTTC
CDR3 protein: CASSFSGGGSGYNEQFF

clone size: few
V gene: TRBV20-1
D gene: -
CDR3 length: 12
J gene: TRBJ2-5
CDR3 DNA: TGCAGTGCTAGAGTCGGGAAAGAGACCCAGTACTTC
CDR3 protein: CSARVGKETQYF

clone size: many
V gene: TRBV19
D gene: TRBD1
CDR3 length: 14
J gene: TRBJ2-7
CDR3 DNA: TGTGCCAGTAGTATCGACAGGGAGTCCTACGAGCAGTACTTC
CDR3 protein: CASSIDRESYEQYF

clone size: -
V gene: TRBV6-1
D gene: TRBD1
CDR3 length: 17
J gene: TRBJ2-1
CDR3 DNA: TGTGCCAGCAGTGAGACCGGGACAGGGGGCGGCTACAATGAGCAGTTCTTC
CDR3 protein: CASSETGTGGGYNEQFF

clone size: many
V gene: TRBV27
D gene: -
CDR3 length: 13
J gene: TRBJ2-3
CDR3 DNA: TGTGCCAGCAAAAGGGCCGGGGCAGATACGCAGTATTTT
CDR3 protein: CASKRAGADTQYF

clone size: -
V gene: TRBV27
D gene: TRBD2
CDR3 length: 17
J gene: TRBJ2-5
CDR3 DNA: TGTGCCAGCAGAAAGCCGGGACTAGCGGGAGGTGGGGAGACCCAGTACTTC
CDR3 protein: CASRKPGLAGGGETQYF

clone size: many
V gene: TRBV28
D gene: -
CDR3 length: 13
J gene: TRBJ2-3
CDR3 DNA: TGTGCCAGCAGTTTTTCTCATACAGATACGCAGTATTTT
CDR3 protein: CASSFSHTDTQYF

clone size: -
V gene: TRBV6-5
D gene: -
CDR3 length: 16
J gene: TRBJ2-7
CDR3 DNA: TGTGCCAGCAGTTACTCCCGGCAGTCCTATGGCTACGAGCAGTACTTC
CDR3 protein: CASSYSRQSYGYEQYF

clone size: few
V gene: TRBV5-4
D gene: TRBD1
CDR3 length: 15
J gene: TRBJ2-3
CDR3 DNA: TGTGCCAGCAGCTCGGGACAGGGCTACACAGATACGCAGTATTTT
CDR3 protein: CASSSGQGYTDTQYF

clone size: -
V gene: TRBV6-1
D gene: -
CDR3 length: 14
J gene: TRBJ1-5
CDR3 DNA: TGTGCCAGCAGACAAGGGGCAGACGATCAGCCCCAGCATTTT
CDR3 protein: CASRQGADDQPQHF

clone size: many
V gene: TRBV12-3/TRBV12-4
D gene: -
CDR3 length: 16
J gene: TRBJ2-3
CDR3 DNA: TGTGCCAGCAGTTTCCAGGGAACTCGGTACACAGATACGCAGTATTTT
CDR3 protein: CASSFQGTRYTDTQYF

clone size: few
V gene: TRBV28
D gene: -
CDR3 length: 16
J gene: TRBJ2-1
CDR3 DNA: TGTGCCAGCAGTTTATTGCTACTGGACGCAGACAATGAGCAGTTCTTC
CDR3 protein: CASSLLLLDADNEQFF

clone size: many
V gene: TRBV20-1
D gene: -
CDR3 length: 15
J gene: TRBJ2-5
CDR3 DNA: TGCAGTGCTAGAAAAATAGGCAGGGGCCAAGAGACCCAGTACTTC
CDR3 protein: CSARKIGRGQETQYF

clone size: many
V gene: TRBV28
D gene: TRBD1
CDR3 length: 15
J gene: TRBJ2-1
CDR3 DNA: TGTGCCAGCAGTTGGACAGGGACGTCGTTCGATGAGCAGTTCTTC
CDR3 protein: CASSWTGTSFDEQFF

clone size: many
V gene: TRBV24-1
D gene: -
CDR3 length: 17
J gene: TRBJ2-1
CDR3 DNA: TGTGCCACCACGGGCCCGACAGGGGAGGGTTCCTACAATGAGCAGTTCTTC
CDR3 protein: CATTGPTGEGSYNEQFF

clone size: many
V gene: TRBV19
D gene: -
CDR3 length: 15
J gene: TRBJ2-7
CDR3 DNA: TGTGCCAGTAGTCCAAGCTCGCGCGTTATCTACGAGCAGTACTTC
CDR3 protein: CASSPSSRVIYEQYF

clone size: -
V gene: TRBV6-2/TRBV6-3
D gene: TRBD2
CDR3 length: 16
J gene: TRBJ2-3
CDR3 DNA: TGTGCCAGCAGTCGACTAGCGGGAGGAAGGGGAGATACGCAGTATTTT
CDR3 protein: CASSRLAGGRGDTQYF

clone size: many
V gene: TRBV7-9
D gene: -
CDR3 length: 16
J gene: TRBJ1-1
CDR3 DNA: TGTGCCAGCAGCTTAGCGCTAATACGGGCGAACACTGAAGCTTTCTTT
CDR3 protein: CASSLALIRANTEAFF

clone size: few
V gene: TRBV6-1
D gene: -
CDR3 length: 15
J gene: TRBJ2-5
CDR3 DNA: TGTGCCAGCAAAAAAGGGAGCGGACCTCAAGAGACCCAGTACTTC
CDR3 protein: CASKKGSGPQETQYF

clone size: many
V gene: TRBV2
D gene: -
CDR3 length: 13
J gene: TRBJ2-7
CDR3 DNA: TGTGCCAGCAGGCTGGGATCTCTTGGGGAGCAGTACTTC
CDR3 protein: CASRLGSLGEQYF

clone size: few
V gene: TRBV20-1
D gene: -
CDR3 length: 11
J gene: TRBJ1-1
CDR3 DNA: TGCAGTGCTAGTAGCCAGAGTGAAGCTTTCTTT
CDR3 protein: CSASSQSEAFF

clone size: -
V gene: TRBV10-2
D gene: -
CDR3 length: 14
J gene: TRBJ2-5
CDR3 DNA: TGCGCCAGCAGTGAGTCAGCCGGCCAAGAGACCCAGTACTTC
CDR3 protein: CASSESAGQETQYF

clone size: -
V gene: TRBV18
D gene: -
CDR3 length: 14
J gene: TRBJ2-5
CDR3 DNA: TGTGCCAGCTCACCATTAGACACCCCCGAGACCCAGTACTTC
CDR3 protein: CASSPLDTPETQYF

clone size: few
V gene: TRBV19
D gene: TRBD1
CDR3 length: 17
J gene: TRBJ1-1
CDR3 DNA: TGTGCCAGTAGTACGCCGGGACAGGGGGCATGGAACACTGAAGCTTTCTTT
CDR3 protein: CASSTPGQGAWNTEAFF

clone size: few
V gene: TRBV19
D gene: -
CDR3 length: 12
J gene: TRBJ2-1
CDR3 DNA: TGTGCCAGTAGTATGGGTCCCGATGAGCAGTTCTTC
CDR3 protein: CASSMGPDEQFF

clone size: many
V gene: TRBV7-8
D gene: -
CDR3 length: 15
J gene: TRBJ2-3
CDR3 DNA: TGTGCCAGCAGCCCCCACCGGGACAACCAGATGGGGCAGTATTTT
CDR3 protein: CASSPHRDNQMGQYF

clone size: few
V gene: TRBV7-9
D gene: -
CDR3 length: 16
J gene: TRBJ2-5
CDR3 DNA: TGTGCCAGCAGCTTAGATCTGGAGCGGAACAGAGAGACCCAGTACTTC
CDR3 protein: CASSLDLERNRETQYF